The 2 T cell receptor beta chains listed next were all sequenced from one sample in a study of T-cell reconstitution after alpha-beta-depleted transplantation in children. Unique molecular identifiers were incorporated when the TCRbeta library was constructed. TCRdb re-analysed the PCR reads in MiXCR, keeping a single row per CDR3 protein. The data hold approximately 640,000 distinct CDR3 sequences, with roughly 15% observed a single time. The sample in question was PBMCs from the stem cell graft donor, obtained from the stem cell graft. The receptors here all came from a human donor who donated a stem cell graft to a child with acute myeloid leukemia.

The V gene is TRBV7-9, the J gene TRBJ1-3; D unclear. This CDR3 has 11 residues. Germline lookup yields CDR1 SEHNR and CDR2 FQNEAQ (reference sequence). V lost 4 bases and J 8 bases, leaving 6 bases between the germline ends. The CDR3 sequence is CASSSQDTIYF. The CDR3 bases are TGTGCCAGCAGCTCCCAGGACACCATATATTTT.

This clonotype was seen many times. The V gene is TRBV20-1, the J gene TRBJ2-1; 7 bases line up with TRBD2. Germline values: CDR1 DFQATT, CDR2 SNEGSKA (reference sequence). The CDR3 consists of 15 residues. Trimming took 0 bases from V and 8 from J; bases not matched to a gene: 10. CDR3 residues: CSARDSSGGPYEQFF. For the CDR3, the DNA is TGCAGTGCTAGAGATTCTAGCGGTGGCCCCTATGAGCAGTTCTTC.